The 22 T cell receptor beta chains below come from one sample, sequenced in a study of T cell responses to AZD1222 COVID-19 vaccine. The repertoire was sequenced with immunoSEQ multiplex PCR; TCRdb's copy has only in-frame clones and lacks some. The sample yields around 160,000 clones, more than 75% seen once. The sequenced sample was peripheral blood, obtained on day 0 of MenACWY control vaccination. The receptors were sampled from an adult in good health.

The gene calls are TRBV12-5 and TRBJ2-1; no clear D gene. Germline assignment: CDR1 LGHNT and CDR2 FRNRAP. Trimming pared 3 bases from V and 6 bases from J, leaving 6 bases between. There are 12 residues in the CDR3. Here the CDR3 DNA reads TGTGCTAGTGGTTTCCCGCGCAATGAGCAGTTCTTC. It is translated as CASGFPRNEQFF.

This chain connects TRBV6-5 to TRBJ2-5; D remains unclear. Germline-derived CDR1 and CDR2 are MNHEY and SVGAGI. V was clipped by 4 bases and J by 0 bases, with 15 bases between them. The CDR3 extends over 16 amino acids. Here the CDR3 DNA reads TGTGCCAGCAGTTCAACCCCGGGCCCCTACCAAGAGACCCAGTACTTC. It is translated as CASSSTPGPYQETQYF.

As concerns this clone: Its ends do not fully match the called genes, so a read error is possible. The rearrangement links TRBV30 to TRBJ2-2, with 9 bases lining up with TRBD1. CDR3 length equals 15 residues. The germline V gene encodes CDR1 GTSNPN and CDR2 SVGIG (reference sequence). Written as DNA, the CDR3 is TGTGCCTGGAGGCGAGGGGACAGGGAGACCGAGGAGCTGTTTTTT. Encoded protein: CAWRRGDRETEELFF.

The rearrangement uses TRBV7-6 and TRBJ1-5; D ambiguous. The CDR3 loop spans 15 amino acids. Trimming took 4 bases from V and 0 from J, leaving 10 bases between them. Germline V gene data show CDR1 as SGHVS and CDR2 as FNYEAQ. The chain's CDR3 is CASSSDAYSNQPQHF. In nucleotides, the CDR3 is TGTGCCAGCAGCTCGGACGCCTATAGCAATCAGCCCCAGCATTTT. The whole variable domain, remainder taken from reference TRBV7-6 and TRBJ1-5, is GAGVSQSPRYKVTKRGQDVALRCDPISGHVSLYWYRQALGQGPEFLTYFNYEAQQDKSGLPNDRFSAERPEGSISTLTIQRTEQRDSAMYRCASSSDAYSNQPQHFGDGTRLSIL.

This chain connects TRBV5-5 to TRBJ1-4; TRBD1 might be the D (6 bases). Germline V lookup: CDR1 SGHKS, CDR2 YYEKEE (reference sequence). V gave up 4 bases and J gave up 8 bases, with 12 bases separating them. The CDR3 spans 13 residues. In nucleotides, the CDR3 is TGTGCCAGCAGCCTCGGACAGAACGAAAAACTGTTTTTT. It translates to CASSLGQNEKLFF.

The chain has TRBV6-1 and TRBJ1-1, with a weak D call TRBD1 (6 bases). CDR3 length: 13 residues. The ends were cut back, 2 bases at V and 8 bases at J, with 12 bases in the middle. Germline loops: CDR1 MNHNS, CDR2 SASEGT. In DNA, the CDR3 is TGTGCCAGCAGTGAATTGGGGGCATCAGAAGCTTTCTTT. Protein sequence: CASSELGASEAFF.

V usage is TRBV5-1 and J usage is TRBJ2-1; 7 nucleotides line up with TRBD2. Germline CDR1 SGHRS, CDR2 YFSETQ. This CDR3 is built from 15 residues. V was pared by 5 bases and J by 4 bases, with 9 bases of the junction left unmatched. The CDR3 bases are TGCGCCAGCAGTTCCGGGACTACCCTATACAATGAGCAGTTCTTC. Its translation is CASSSGTTLYNEQFF.

The chain recombines TRBV6-2 or TRBV6-3 with TRBJ1-2; TRBD1 matches 7 bases. Looked up from germline, CDR1 is MNHEY and CDR2 is SVGEGT. V shed 6 bases and J 3 bases; nucleotides not matched to a gene: 16. There are 17 residues in the CDR3. The CDR3 nucleotides read TGTGCCAGCAGCTCCCCTCGGACAGGAAATATTGACTATGGCTACACCTTC. Amino acid sequence: CASSSPRTGNIDYGYTF.

With respect to this clone: The sample contains more than one DNA sequence encoding this CDR3. CDR3 DNA sequence: TGCGCCAGCAGCCGGGGACAGGCGAACACCGGGGAGCTGTTTTTT. Its protein product is CASSRGQANTGELFF. The chain carries TRBV5-1 and TRBJ2-2; 8 nucleotides line up with TRBD1. V lost 4 bases to trimming and J lost 0 bases; unmatched junction nucleotides: 2. Germline values: CDR1 SGHRS, CDR2 YFSETQ. This CDR3 comprises 15 residues.

The chain's CDR3 is CASSLEWSGHYEQYV. DNA for the CDR3: TGTGCCAGCAGCTTGGAATGGAGCGGCCACTACGAGCAGTACGTC. This rearrangement joins TRBV5-5 to TRBJ2-7; D may be TRBD2 (5 bases). Germline CDR1 SGHKS, CDR2 YYEKEE (reference sequence). V was shortened by 0 bases and J by 3 bases, with 13 bases between the two germline ends. The CDR3 covers 15 residues.

CDR3 sequence reads: CASSSGVVGGYTF. The CDR3 bases are TGTGCCAGCAGCTCAGGGGTTGTGGGTGGCTACACCTTC. This chain uses TRBV5-8 with TRBJ1-2, with a possible D match to TRBD1 (6 bases). Between the trimmed V and J ends, which lost 3 bases and 7 bases, there was a span of 13 bases. Looked up from germline, CDR1 is SGHTS and CDR2 is YDEGEE. This CDR3 contains 13 residues.

V is TRBV14 and J is TRBJ2-4; TRBD1 or TRBD2 may be the D gene (6 bases each). The CDR3 has 16 residues. V was pared by 3 bases and J by 1 base, with 13 bases between. Germline V gene data show CDR1 as SGHDN and CDR2 as FVKESK. CDR3 bases: TGTGCCAGCAGCCAGGCGGGACACGCGGCCAAAAACATTCAGTACTTC. This translates into CASSQAGHAAKNIQYF.

The rearrangement uses TRBV6-4 and TRBJ2-7; a possible D gene is TRBD1 (5 bases). The CDR3 sequence is 12 residues long. V lost 5 bases and J lost 5, with 10 bases in between. Germline CDR1 MRHNA, CDR2 SNTAGT. The CDR3 DNA is TGTGCCAGCAGTACAGGTTTCGACGAGCAGTACTTC. Amino acid sequence: CASSTGFDEQYF.

The rearrangement links TRBV19 to TRBJ1-5, with TRBD1 matching 8 bases. V shed 6 bases, J shed 0 bases, and the junction held 4 bases outside the gene matches. CDR3 length equals 15 residues. Germline loops: CDR1 LNHDA, CDR2 SQIVND (reference sequence). The CDR3 spells CASSDRGYSNQPQHF. For the CDR3, the DNA is TGTGCCAGTAGCGACAGGGGCTATAGCAATCAGCCCCAGCATTTT.

On this clone: Other DNA sequences of this sample code for an identical CDR3. The CDR3 loop reads CASCRELETPWYF. CDR3 in DNA: TGTGCCAGCTGCCGAGAGTTAGAGACACCGTGGTACTTC. This rearrangement joins TRBV6-5 to TRBJ2-7; D unclear. Between the trimmed V and J ends, which lost 8 bases and 12 bases, there was a span of 23 bases. CDR3 size: 13 residues. The germline gives CDR1 MNHEY, CDR2 SVGAGI.

The chain links TRBV19 to TRBJ1-2, with a weak D call TRBD1 (5 bases). Germline lookup yields CDR1 LNHDA and CDR2 SQIVND (reference sequence). CDR3 size: 14 residues. Trimming stripped 1 base from V and 7 bases from J, with 13 bases between. In DNA, the CDR3 is TGTGCCAGTAGTATAGTGGAGGGGATGAGTGGCTACACCTTC. It yields the protein CASSIVEGMSGYTF.

The V gene is TRBV14, the J gene TRBJ2-1; 9 positions match TRBD2. Looked up from germline, CDR1 is SGHDN and CDR2 is FVKESK. The length of the CDR3 is 18 residues. Trimming removed 5 bases from V and 0 bases from J; junction bases left unmatched: 11. The CDR3 loop reads CASSRWGLAGTSYNEQFF. The CDR3 DNA reads TGTGCCAGCAGCAGATGGGGTCTAGCGGGGACCTCCTACAATGAGCAGTTCTTC.

J is TRBJ1-2 and V is TRBV5-6; D unresolved. The germline V and J ends were trimmed by 5 bases and 2 bases, with 7 bases remaining between them. Germline-derived CDR1 and CDR2 are SGHDT and YYEEEE. The CDR3 spans 12 residues. The CDR3, as DNA: TGTGCCAGCAGTTACGCCAACTATGGCTACACCTTC. Protein: CASSYANYGYTF.

V gene TRBV19 combines with J gene TRBJ1-5; 7 nucleotides match TRBD1. The junction had 12 bases not matched to a gene; V was cut back by 3 bases and J by 4 bases. CDR1 is LNHDA, CDR2 SQIVND, per germline (reference sequence). The CDR3 length is 17 residues. CDR3 coding DNA: TGTGCCAGTAGTATTCGGACAGGATCCTATTCTAATCAGCCCCAGCATTTT. Translating it yields CASSIRTGSYSNQPQHF.

V gene TRBV10-1 combines with J gene TRBJ2-1, with D possibly TRBD1 on 6 matching bases. Trimming stripped 3 bases from V and 3 bases from J, with 9 bases between. The CDR3 extends over 14 amino acids. The germline gives CDR1 WNHNN, CDR2 SYGVQD (reference sequence). The CDR3 DNA follows: TGCGCCAGCAGTGATCACAGGGACTACAATGAGCAGTTCTTC. Translated: CASSDHRDYNEQFF.

This clone was seen only a few times. The V gene is TRBV12-3 or TRBV12-4, the J gene TRBJ1-4, with D tentatively TRBD1 (6 bases). Trimming took off 8 bases at V and 8 bases at J, with 12 bases between the two ends. This CDR3 has 12 amino acids. The CDR3 DNA follows: TGTGCCAGCGGCAGGGGACAAGAAAAACTGTTTTTT. Its protein is CASGRGQEKLFF.

This clone was seen just once. The chain combines TRBV2 with TRBJ1-5; D is unresolved. V was trimmed by 5 bases and J by 4 bases, leaving 15 bases between them. In germline, CDR1 is SNHLY, CDR2 FYNNEI. This CDR3 contains 15 residues. CDR3 amino acids: CASSLNQAVNQPQHF. The CDR3 nucleotides are TGTGCCAGCAGTCTAAATCAAGCCGTAAATCAGCCCCAGCATTTT.